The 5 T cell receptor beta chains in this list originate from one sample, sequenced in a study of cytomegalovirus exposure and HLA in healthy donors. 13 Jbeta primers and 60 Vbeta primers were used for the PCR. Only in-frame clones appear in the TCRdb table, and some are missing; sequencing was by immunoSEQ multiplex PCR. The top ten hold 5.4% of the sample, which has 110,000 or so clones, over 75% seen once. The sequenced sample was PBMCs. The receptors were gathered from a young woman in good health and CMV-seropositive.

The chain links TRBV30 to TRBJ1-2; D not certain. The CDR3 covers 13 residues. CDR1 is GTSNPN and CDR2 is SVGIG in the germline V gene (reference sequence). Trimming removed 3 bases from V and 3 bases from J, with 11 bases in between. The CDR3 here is CAWRAEPHYGYTF. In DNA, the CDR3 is TGTGCCTGGAGGGCGGAGCCCCACTATGGCTACACCTTC.

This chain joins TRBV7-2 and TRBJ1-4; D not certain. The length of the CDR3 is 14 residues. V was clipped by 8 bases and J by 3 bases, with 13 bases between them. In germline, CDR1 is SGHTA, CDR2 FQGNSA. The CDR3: CASRRGGPNEKLFF. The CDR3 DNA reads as TGTGCCAGCCGTAGAGGCGGCCCTAATGAAAAACTGTTTTTT.

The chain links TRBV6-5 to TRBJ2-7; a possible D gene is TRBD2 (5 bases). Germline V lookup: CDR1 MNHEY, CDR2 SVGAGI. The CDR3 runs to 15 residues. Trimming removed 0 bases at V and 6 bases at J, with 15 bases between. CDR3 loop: CASSYSGVSPGEQYF. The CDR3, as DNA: TGTGCCAGCAGTTACTCCGGGGTCAGTCCGGGCGAGCAGTACTTC.

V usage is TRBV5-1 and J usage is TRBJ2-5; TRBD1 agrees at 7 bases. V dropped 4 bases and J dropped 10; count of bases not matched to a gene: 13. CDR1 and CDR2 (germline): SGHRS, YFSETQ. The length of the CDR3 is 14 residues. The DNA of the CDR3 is TGCGCCAGCAGCACAGGGACAGTTCCGTGGGGCCAGTACTTC. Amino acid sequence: CASSTGTVPWGQYF.

In DNA, the CDR3 is TGTGCCAGTAGTGACACAGCTTATAGCAATCAGCCCCAGCATTTT. As protein: CASSDTAYSNQPQHF. The V and J genes are TRBV19 and TRBJ1-5; D is unclear. V lost 5 bases to trimming and J lost 0 bases, with 11 bases between them. Germline V gene sequence: CDR1 LNHDA, CDR2 SQIVND (reference sequence). The CDR3 runs to 15 residues.